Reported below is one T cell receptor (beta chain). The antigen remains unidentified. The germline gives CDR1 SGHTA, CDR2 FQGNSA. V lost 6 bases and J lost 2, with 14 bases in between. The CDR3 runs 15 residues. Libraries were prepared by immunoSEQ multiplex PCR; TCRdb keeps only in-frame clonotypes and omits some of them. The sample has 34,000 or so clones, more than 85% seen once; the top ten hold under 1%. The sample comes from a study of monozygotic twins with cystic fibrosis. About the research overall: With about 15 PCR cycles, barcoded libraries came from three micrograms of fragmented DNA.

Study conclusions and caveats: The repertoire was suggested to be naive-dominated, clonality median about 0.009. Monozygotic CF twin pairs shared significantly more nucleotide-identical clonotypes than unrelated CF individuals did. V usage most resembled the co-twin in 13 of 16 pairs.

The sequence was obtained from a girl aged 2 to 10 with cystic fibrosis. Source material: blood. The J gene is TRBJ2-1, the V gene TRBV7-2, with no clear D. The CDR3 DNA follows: TGTGCCAGCAGACCGGAAGCGTTTCCCTACAATGAGCAGTTCTTC. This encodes CASRPEAFPYNEQFF.